These 17 T cell receptor beta chains were sequenced from one sample in a study of technical replicates of blood from several donors. Profiled with immunoSEQ multiplex PCR; TCRdb holds only in-frame clones, not every one. The sample has 66,000 or so clones, 97% seen once. The material sequenced was T cells isolated from PBMCs. These TCRs come from a human donor in good health.

The J gene is TRBJ1-3, the V gene TRBV27, with D unresolved. The CDR3 has 12 residues. In germline, CDR1 is MNHEY, CDR2 SMNVEV (reference sequence). V lost 8 bases to trimming and J lost 4 bases, with 9 bases between them. This CDR3 reads CASGEGGNTIYF. The CDR3 DNA reads as TGTGCCAGCGGGGAGGGCGGAAACACCATATATTTT.

V usage is TRBV5-1 and J usage is TRBJ2-7; a possible D gene is TRBD1 (5 bases). The CDR3 length is 13 residues. The germline V gene encodes CDR1 SGHRS and CDR2 YFSETQ. Trimming took off 0 bases at V and 5 bases at J, with 9 bases between the two ends. The CDR3 sequence is CASSLGQTNEQYF. CDR3 coding DNA: TGCGCCAGCAGCTTGGGACAGACCAACGAGCAGTACTTC.

The rearrangement uses TRBV4-1 and TRBJ1-1, with D maybe TRBD1 (5 bases). The V end lost 7 bases, the J end lost 7 bases, and 19 bases lay between the germline ends. The CDR3 extends over 14 amino acids. Germline lookup yields CDR1 MGHRA and CDR2 YSYEKL. The CDR3 bases are TGCGCCAGCACTGGGGCCCAGGGCACCTATGAAGCTTTCTTT. Translated, it gives CASTGAQGTYEAFF.

Comment on this clone: The same CDR3 is also encoded by other DNA sequences in this sample. The chain uses TRBV6-5 and TRBJ2-7; no firm D call. V was cut by 2 bases and J by 1 base, with 12 bases left in between. This CDR3 has 15 amino acids. Germline-derived CDR1 and CDR2 are MNHEY and SVGAGI. The CDR3 reads CASSYAGGGSYEQYF. CDR3 bases: TGTGCCAGCAGTTACGCTGGCGGCGGTTCCTACGAGCAGTACTTC.

The chain has TRBV28 and TRBJ2-5; the D gene is possibly TRBD2 (5 bases). There are 13 residues in the CDR3. The V end lost 6 bases, the J end lost 4 bases, and 12 bases lay between the germline ends. Germline V gene lookup returns CDR1 MDHEN and CDR2 SYDVKM. CDR3 DNA sequence: TGTGCCAGCAGCCGGGGAATCCGAGAGACCCAGTACTTC. Translating it yields CASSRGIRETQYF.

The V and J genes are TRBV4-2 and TRBJ1-4, with D tentatively TRBD1 (5 bases). V dropped 0 bases and J dropped 0 bases, with 14 bases sitting between them. This CDR3 spans 18 amino acids. Germline loops: CDR1 LGHNA, CDR2 YNFKEQ. CDR3 in DNA: TGTGCCAGCAGCCAAGATACGACAGCCCCCGCAACTAATGAAAAACTGTTTTTT. This encodes CASSQDTTAPATNEKLFF.

This rearrangement joins TRBV4-1 to TRBJ1-2, with a possible D match to TRBD1 (6 bases). V lost 4 bases and J 2 bases, leaving 26 bases between the germline ends. Looked up from germline, CDR1 is MGHRA and CDR2 is YSYEKL. This CDR3 comprises 19 residues. The CDR3 reads CASSLTTPEQGVRNYGYTF. For the CDR3, the DNA is TGCGCCAGCAGCCTAACGACCCCGGAACAGGGAGTACGGAACTATGGCTACACCTTC.

The gene calls are TRBV11-2 and TRBJ2-5, with D possibly TRBD2 on 5 matching bases. The germline V gene has CDR1 SGHAT and CDR2 FQNNGV. The CDR3 length is 14 residues. Trimming took 1 base from V and 5 from J, leaving 11 bases between them. The CDR3 here is CASSLAGNYETQYF. In DNA form, the CDR3 reads TGTGCCAGCAGCTTAGCCGGGAATTATGAGACCCAGTACTTC.

V usage is TRBV4-1 and J usage is TRBJ2-1; D is perhaps TRBD2 (6 bases). V dropped 1 base and J dropped 4 bases, with 17 bases sitting between them. The germline CDR1 and CDR2 sequences are MGHRA and YSYEKL. The CDR3 runs to 17 residues. The CDR3 DNA sequence: TGCGCCAGCAGCCAAGGATATAGCGGAGCATTGTACAATGAGCAGTTCTTC. Translation: CASSQGYSGALYNEQFF.

The chain recombines TRBV5-1 with TRBJ1-1, with D possibly TRBD1 on 6 matching bases. Trimming removed 0 bases at V and 14 bases at J, with 11 bases between. This CDR3 has 11 residues. CDR1 and CDR2 from the germline V gene are SGHRS and YFSETQ. Here the CDR3 DNA reads TGCGCCAGCAGCTTGGTGGGGGCACGGTTCTTT. Translation: CASSLVGARFF.

The rearrangement links TRBV7-2 to TRBJ1-2; D unclear. The CDR3 covers 13 residues. V dropped 6 bases and J dropped 5 bases, with 13 bases sitting between them. The germline CDR1 and CDR2 sequences are SGHTA and FQGNSA. The CDR3 nucleotides are TGTGCCAGCAGACAACCAACAGCTTATGGCTACACCTTC. It encodes CASRQPTAYGYTF. Full variable domain (remainder filled in from reference TRBV7-2 and TRBJ1-2): GAGVSQSPSNKVTEKGKDVELRCDPISGHTALYWYRQSLGQGLEFLIYFQGNSAPDKSGLPSDRFSAERTGGSVSTLTIQRTQQEDSAVYLCASRQPTAYGYTFGSGTRLTVV.

The gene calls are TRBV6-5 and TRBJ2-1; 8 bases map to TRBD1. The length of the CDR3 is 12 residues. In germline, CDR1 is MNHEY, CDR2 SVGAGI. Trimming at V came to 8 bases and at J to 10 bases, leaving 7 bases not matched to a gene. CDR3 coding DNA: TGTGCCAGCTCACAGGGGGAGCGGGAGCAGTTCTTC. Its protein product is CASSQGEREQFF.

This rearrangement joins TRBV7-2 to TRBJ1-1; maybe TRBD1 (6 bases). CDR1 and CDR2 from the germline V gene are SGHTA and FQGNSA. V lost 5 bases and J 0 bases, leaving 10 bases between the germline ends. The CDR3 runs 14 residues. The CDR3 reads CASSPGHLNTEAFF. CDR3 coding DNA: TGTGCCAGCAGCCCGGGACACCTGAACACTGAAGCTTTCTTT.

This chain joins TRBV30 and TRBJ1-1, with TRBD1 as a possible D gene (5 bases). Germline V gene sequence: CDR1 GTSNPN, CDR2 SVGIG (reference sequence). Trimming shortened V by 4 bases and J by 5 bases, and 17 bases separated the two germline ends. This CDR3 has 14 amino acids. CDR3 DNA: TGTGCCTGGATATTCCCAGGGTACGATACTGAAGCTTTCTTT. It yields the protein CAWIFPGYDTEAFF.

J is TRBJ2-6 and V is TRBV10-3, with D possibly matching TRBD1 (6 bases). CDR1 is ENHRY, CDR2 SYGVKD, per germline. With 6 bases removed from V and 2 bases from J, the gap between germline ends came to 11 bases. The CDR3 extends over 15 amino acids. CDR3 sequence (DNA): TGTGCCATCAGGGAAACAGGGCCTGGGGCCAACGTCCTGACTTTC. Translated: CAIRETGPGANVLTF.

This clone is a singleton in its sample. The V and J genes are TRBV7-6 and TRBJ2-7; 7 nucleotides match TRBD2. The germline V gene has CDR1 SGHVS and CDR2 FNYEAQ. This CDR3 is 18 amino acids long. V dropped 1 base and J dropped 0; count of bases not matched to a gene: 12. Written as DNA, the CDR3 is TGTGCCAGCAGCTTAGAAATTAGACTAGCCCATAGCTCCTACGAGCAGTACTTC. Translation gives CASSLEIRLAHSSYEQYF.

The chain recombines TRBV5-1 with TRBJ2-2; 7 bases agree with TRBD2. The V gene's germline CDR1 is SGHRS and CDR2 YFSETQ. This CDR3 comprises 16 residues. V was pared by 0 bases and J by 3 bases, with 5 bases of the junction left unmatched. DNA for the CDR3: TGCGCCAGCAGCTTGGAAGCGGGAAGGGACACCGGGGAGCTGTTTTTT. Amino acids: CASSLEAGRDTGELFF.